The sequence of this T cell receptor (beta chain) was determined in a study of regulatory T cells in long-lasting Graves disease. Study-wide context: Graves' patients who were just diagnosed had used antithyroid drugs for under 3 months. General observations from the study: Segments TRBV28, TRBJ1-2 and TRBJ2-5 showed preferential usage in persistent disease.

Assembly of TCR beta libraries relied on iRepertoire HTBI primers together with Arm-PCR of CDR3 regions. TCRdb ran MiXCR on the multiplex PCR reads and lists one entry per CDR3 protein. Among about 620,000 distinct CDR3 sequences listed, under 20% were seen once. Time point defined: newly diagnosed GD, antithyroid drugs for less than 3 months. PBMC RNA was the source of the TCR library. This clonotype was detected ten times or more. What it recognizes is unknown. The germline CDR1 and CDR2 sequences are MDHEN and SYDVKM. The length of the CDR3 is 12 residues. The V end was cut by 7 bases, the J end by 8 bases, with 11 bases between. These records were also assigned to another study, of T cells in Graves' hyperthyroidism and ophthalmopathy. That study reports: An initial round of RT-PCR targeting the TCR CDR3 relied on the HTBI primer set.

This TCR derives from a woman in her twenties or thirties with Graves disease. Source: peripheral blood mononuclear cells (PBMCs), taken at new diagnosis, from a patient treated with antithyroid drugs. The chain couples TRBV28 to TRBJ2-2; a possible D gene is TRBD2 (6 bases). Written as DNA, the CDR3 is TGTGCCAGCACCATCGGGGGAGGGGAGCTGTTTTTT. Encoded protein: CASTIGGGELFF.